The 9 T cell receptor beta chains in this list originate from one sample, sequenced in a study of PD-1 blockade in mismatch repair-deficient tumors. This table comes from immunoSEQ multiplex PCR, and its TCRdb copy is limited to in-frame clones, with some not included. The sample carries approximately 100,000 clones, 82% recorded once. Here the sequenced sample was peripheral blood, taken approximately 36 weeks after starting pembrolizumab. These receptors all come from an adult with mismatch repair-deficient cancer.

The chain uses TRBV27 and TRBJ2-7; the match to TRBD2 covers 8 bases. The CDR3 is 14 residues long. V trimming: 5 bases; J trimming: 5 bases; junction bases outside the gene matches: 8. Germline V gives CDR1 MNHEY, CDR2 SMNVEV (reference sequence). The CDR3 region is CASSLGRGAHEQYF. In DNA, the CDR3 is TGTGCCAGCAGTCTTGGGCGGGGGGCCCACGAGCAGTACTTC.

The chain recombines TRBV6-6 with TRBJ2-2; 7 bases agree with TRBD1. With V trimmed by 5 bases and J by 1 base, 4 bases remained unmatched. The CDR3 runs 15 residues. Germline CDR1 MNHNY, CDR2 SVGAGI (reference sequence). CDR3 in amino acids: CASSPGTENTGELFF. The CDR3 nucleotides are TGTGCCAGCAGTCCCGGGACAGAGAACACCGGGGAGCTGTTTTTT.

V and J are TRBV19 and TRBJ2-7; either TRBD1 or TRBD2 may supply D (5 bases each). CDR1 is LNHDA and CDR2 is SQIVND in the germline V gene (reference sequence). This CDR3 is 14 amino acids long. V was trimmed by 5 bases and J by 2 bases, leaving 13 bases between them. The CDR3 region is CASSSGRVAYEQYF. In nucleotides, the CDR3 is TGTGCCAGTAGTTCGGGACGGGTAGCCTACGAGCAGTACTTC.

The chain employs TRBV19 and TRBJ1-5; 12 bases match TRBD1. The germline gives CDR1 LNHDA, CDR2 SQIVND (reference sequence). The CDR3 length is 18 residues. The V gene end was trimmed by 8 bases and the J gene end by 3 bases; junction bases not matched to a gene: 14. The DNA of the CDR3 is TGTGCCAGTCGCAACCCGGGACAGGGGGCCCGCGTCAATCAGCCCCAGCATTTT. It encodes CASRNPGQGARVNQPQHF.

The V call is TRBV13, the J call TRBJ2-5; 7 bases map to TRBD1. Germline V CDR1 and CDR2: PRHDT, FYEKMQ (reference sequence). This CDR3 contains 13 residues. V dropped 5 bases and J dropped 2; count of bases not matched to a gene: 2. CDR3 in amino acids: CASSPGQQETQYF. The CDR3 DNA follows: TGTGCCAGCAGCCCGGGACAGCAAGAGACCCAGTACTTC. The variable domain in full, completed from reference TRBV13 and TRBJ2-5, reads AAGVIQSPRHLIKEKRETATLKCYPIPRHDTVYWYQQGPGQDPQFLISFYEKMQSDKGSIPDRFSAQQFSDYHSELNMSSLELGDSALYFCASSPGQQETQYFGPGTRLLVL.

The chain joins TRBV6-1 to TRBJ2-2; D unclear. V was trimmed by 8 bases and J by 2 bases, leaving 6 bases between them. The CDR3 runs to 12 residues. CDR1 is MNHNS, CDR2 SASEGT, per germline. Here the CDR3 DNA reads TGTGCCAGCCTCCAAAACACCGGGGAGCTGTTTTTT. Residues: CASLQNTGELFF.

The table lists this clone with a count of one. The CDR3 spells CASSLEREEKLFF. DNA of the CDR3: TGTGCCAGCAGCTTAGAAAGGGAAGAAAAACTGTTTTTT. This chain connects TRBV7-9 to TRBJ1-4, with D uncertain. Trimming pared 1 base from V and 8 bases from J, leaving 8 bases between. The CDR3 extends over 13 amino acids. CDR1 and CDR2 (germline): SEHNR, FQNEAQ (reference sequence).

The rearrangement links TRBV29-1 to TRBJ2-7, with D perhaps matching TRBD1 (6 bases). Trimming stripped 2 bases from V and 3 bases from J, with 14 bases between. This CDR3 comprises 14 residues. Germline V gene lookup returns CDR1 SQVTM and CDR2 ANQGSEA. The CDR3: CSVERLQGHYEQYF. In DNA, the CDR3 is TGCAGCGTTGAAAGGTTGCAGGGACACTACGAGCAGTACTTC.

Here the CDR3 reads CASSERERGINEQFF. In nucleotides, the CDR3 is TGTGCCAGCAGTGAGCGAGAGAGGGGTATCAATGAGCAGTTCTTC. The chain combines TRBV2 with TRBJ2-1; possibly TRBD1 or TRBD2 for D (5 bases each). This CDR3 contains 15 residues. Between the trimmed V and J ends, which lost 3 bases and 6 bases, there was a span of 15 bases. Germline V gives CDR1 SNHLY, CDR2 FYNNEI.